These 15 T cell receptor beta chains share one sample of origin, sequenced in a study of blood T cells in healthy people across ages. The use of a sample-barcoded 5' primer and a J-beta primer mix characterized a second PCR of roughly 7 to 11 cycles. Via MiXCR, TCRdb re-called the 5' RACE reads, giving one row per CDR3 protein. The sample has 1.5 million to 2 million distinct CDR3 sequences; roughly 27% are singletons. Input material: blood. Every receptor here comes from a young woman in good health.

This clonotype occurred a few times. This rearrangement joins TRBV28 to TRBJ2-1, with D tentatively TRBD1 or TRBD2 (5 bases each). Trimming pared 1 base from V and 7 bases from J, leaving 14 bases between. Germline CDR1 is MDHEN and CDR2 is SYDVKM. This CDR3 contains 15 residues. The CDR3 nucleotides read TGTGCCAGCAGTTTATATGGGACCGTCGCTAATGAGCAGTTCTTC. Protein sequence: CASSLYGTVANEQFF.

The chain uses TRBV5-5 and TRBJ2-3, with a possible D match to TRBD2 (6 bases). V dropped 5 bases and J dropped 4 bases, with 17 bases sitting between them. Germline V gives CDR1 SGHKS, CDR2 YYEKEE (reference sequence). This CDR3 spans 15 amino acids. This CDR3 is CASSPKAGEADTQYF. The CDR3 nucleotides read TGTGCCAGCAGTCCCAAAGCGGGTGAGGCAGATACGCAGTATTTT. Combining the CDR3 with reference TRBV5-5 and TRBJ2-3 gives the whole variable domain DAGVTQSPTHLIKTRGQQVTLRCSPISGHKSVSWYQQVLGQGPQFIFQYYEKEERGRGNFPDRFSARQFPNYSSELNVNALLLGDSALYLCASSPKAGEADTQYFGPGTRLTVL.

The chain employs TRBV20-1 and TRBJ2-1, with a weak D call TRBD2 (5 bases). Per germline, CDR1 DFQATT and CDR2 SNEGSKA (reference sequence). Deletions cut 2 bases from V and 10 bases from J, with 12 bases between. There are 12 residues in the CDR3. In DNA form, the CDR3 reads TGCAGTGCTAGACGACTGGAGGTCGAGCAGTTCTTC. Translation: CSARRLEVEQFF.

The chain employs TRBV10-3 and TRBJ2-1; 8 bases are shared with TRBD2. In germline, CDR1 is ENHRY, CDR2 SYGVKD. The ends lost 6 bases at V and 9 bases at J; junction bases unmatched: 7. CDR3 length equals 13 residues. Written as DNA, the CDR3 is TGTGCCATCAGCATTCAGAGCGGGAGTGAGCAGTTCTTC. Its translation is CAISIQSGSEQFF.

The rearrangement joins TRBV20-1 to TRBJ2-1, with D perhaps assigned TRBD1 or TRBD2 (5 bases each). With 0 bases removed from V and 3 bases from J, the gap between germline ends came to 12 bases. The CDR3 covers 15 residues. The germline V gene encodes CDR1 DFQATT and CDR2 SNEGSKA (reference sequence). The chain's CDR3 is CSARETGPYYNEQFF. The CDR3, as DNA: TGCAGTGCTAGAGAGACGGGACCCTACTACAATGAGCAGTTCTTC.

This clonotype was detected many times. The rearrangement joins TRBV18 to TRBJ2-1; D is undetermined. V lost 8 bases and J lost 3, with 11 bases in between. The CDR3 length is 13 residues. Germline lookup yields CDR1 KGHSH and CDR2 LQKENI. CDR3 nucleotide sequence: TGTGCCAGCAGCCCGAGACACTACAATGAGCAGTTCTTC. Amino acids: CASSPRHYNEQFF.

This chain uses TRBV5-1 with TRBJ1-1; no firm D call. The germline V gene has CDR1 SGHRS and CDR2 YFSETQ. The CDR3 covers 11 residues. Trimming pared 4 bases from V and 8 bases from J, leaving 9 bases between. The CDR3: CASSALGEAFF. The CDR3 nucleotides read TGCGCCAGCAGCGCCTTGGGGGAAGCTTTCTTT.

This clonotype turned up a few times. The genes are TRBV6-6 and TRBJ2-7; D unclear. CDR3 length: 17 residues. V lost 0 bases to trimming and J lost 0 bases, with 15 bases between them. Germline CDR1 is MNHNY and CDR2 is SVGAGI (reference sequence). This CDR3 reads CASSYSIPASISYEQYF. For the CDR3, the DNA is TGTGCCAGCAGTTACTCGATTCCCGCAAGCATCTCCTACGAGCAGTACTTC.

This clonotype was found many times. V and J are TRBV7-9 and TRBJ2-3; D gene uncertain. The V end was cut by 5 bases, the J end by 8 bases, with 17 bases between. CDR1 is SEHNR and CDR2 is FQNEAQ in the germline V gene (reference sequence). The CDR3 has 14 residues. CDR3 sequence (DNA): TGTGCCAGCAGCGACATGTCCAGTTTGAGTACGCAGTATTTT. As protein: CASSDMSSLSTQYF.

This clonotype was seen only a few times. The chain is built from TRBV4-1 and TRBJ2-7; TRBD2 agrees at 10 bases. CDR1 is MGHRA, CDR2 YSYEKL, per germline. The V and J ends lost 3 bases and 2 bases, in that order; junction bases with no gene match: 4. The length of the CDR3 is 15 residues. The CDR3 DNA reads as TGCGCCAGCAGCCACGCTAGCGGGGGTACCTACGAGCAGTACTTC. It encodes CASSHASGGTYEQYF.

About this clonotype: A read error is possible here, since a much larger clone lies one base away. DNA for the CDR3: TGCAGTGTAGTTGGGTGGACAGGGAGCTCCTACAATGAGCAGTTCTTC. Encoded protein: CSVVGWTGSSYNEQFF. V usage is TRBV20-1 and J usage is TRBJ2-1; 8 bases match TRBD1. From germline, CDR1 is DFQATT and CDR2 SNEGSKA (reference sequence). Trimming took 7 bases from V and 0 from J; bases not matched to a gene: 11. The CDR3 contains 16 residues.

The rearrangement joins TRBV20-1 to TRBJ2-7; TRBD1 matches at 8 bases. Germline trimming cut 3 bases from V and 2 bases from J; bases unmatched to any gene: 3. CDR1 DFQATT and CDR2 SNEGSKA come from the germline V gene (reference sequence). The CDR3 is 13 residues long. This CDR3 is CSASWDRTYEQYF. CDR3 DNA sequence: TGCAGTGCTAGTTGGGACAGGACCTACGAGCAGTACTTC.

The table lists this clonotype with many counts. The rearrangement uses TRBV5-1 and TRBJ2-7, with 9 bases that match TRBD1. The CDR3 consists of 17 residues. Trimming at V came to 3 bases and at J to 7 bases, leaving 17 bases not matched to a gene. The germline CDR1 and CDR2 sequences are SGHRS and YFSETQ. The CDR3 nucleotides are TGCGCCAGCAGCTATATAGCCACCGGGACAGGGACGGGAGAGCAGTACTTC. As protein: CASSYIATGTGTGEQYF.

This clonotype was seen a handful of times. The V and J genes are TRBV7-2 and TRBJ2-1; perhaps D is TRBD1 or TRBD2 (6 bases each). V dropped 4 bases and J dropped 7 bases, with 20 bases sitting between them. From germline, CDR1 is SGHTA and CDR2 FQGNSA. The CDR3 covers 16 residues. The CDR3 here is CASSSGEEALGNEQFF. CDR3 in DNA: TGTGCCAGCAGCTCAGGGGAGGAGGCTTTAGGGAATGAGCAGTTCTTC.

This clonotype appeared a few times. V is TRBV7-9 and J is TRBJ2-6; 12 nucleotides agree with TRBD1. CDR3 length: 18 residues. The V gene end was trimmed by 6 bases and the J gene end by 3 bases; junction bases not matched to a gene: 9. The germline V gene has CDR1 SEHNR and CDR2 FQNEAQ (reference sequence). The CDR3 DNA reads TGTGCCAGCAGACAAACTGGGACAGGGGGCTATGGGGCCAACGTCCTGACTTTC. Amino acids: CASRQTGTGGYGANVLTF.